Listed below are T cell receptor beta chains from one sample, sequenced in a study of shared clonotypes between healthy human individuals. Only in-frame clones appear in the TCRdb table, and some are missing; sequencing was by immunoSEQ multiplex PCR. Of around 95,000 clones detected, roughly 50% appear once; the ten largest clones hold roughly 16%. The sequencing input was PBMCs. These receptors all come from a woman between 40 and 50 years old in good health. Some clones in this sample may be carry-over from other donors' samples. Each CDR3 is given with its conserved first and last residue. D genes are given only for firm matches. Some rows mark clone size as missing; the rest say once, few, many or name a class of expanded clone.

V	size	D	J	CDR3	DNA
TRBV28	-	-	TRBJ1-4	CASSPGPLGLGLRF	TGTGCCAGCAGCCCTGGTCCGTTGGGTCTGGGGCTTCGTTTT
TRBV29-1	-	-	TRBJ2-3	CSVFGGPEVDTQYF	TGCAGCGTTTTCGGGGGTCCTGAGGTAGATACGCAGTATTTT
TRBV28	-	-	TRBJ2-7	CASPLQGTVCEQYF	TGTGCCAGCCCCCTCCAGGGAACCGTCTGCGAGCAGTACTTC
TRBV27	many	-	TRBJ1-1	CASSLTGSTEAFF	TGTGCCAGCAGCCTCACCGGAAGCACTGAAGCTTTCTTT
TRBV2	few	-	TRBJ1-3	CASSARGGSGNTIYF	TGTGCCAGCAGTGCCCGGGGCGGATCTGGAAACACCATATATTTT
TRBV5-5	-	-	TRBJ2-3	CASNPITESFTDTQYF	TGTGCCAGCAACCCGATCACAGAGTCCTTCACAGATACGCAGTATTTT
TRBV7-9	once	TRBD1	TRBJ1-1	CASSLTGANTEAFF	TGTGCCAGCAGCTTAACAGGGGCGAACACTGAAGCTTTCTTT
TRBV4-2	medium-sized	-	TRBJ2-3	CASSQDQVTQYF	TGTGCCAGCAGCCAAGATCAAGTTACGCAGTATTTT
TRBV28	-	TRBD1	TRBJ1-2	CASTQTLRTGAYGYTF	TGTGCCAGCACCCAAACCCTTAGGACAGGGGCCTATGGCTACACCTTC
TRBV28	-	-	TRBJ2-7	CASGLVLGAEQYF	TGTGCCAGCGGACTAGTCTTGGGGGCCGAGCAGTACTTC
TRBV2	many	TRBD1	TRBJ2-1	CASSGSGQGPWFF	TGTGCCAGCAGTGGCTCGGGACAGGGGCCCTGGTTCTTC
TRBV6-4	-	TRBD1	TRBJ2-1	CASSEHRGSEQFF	TGTGCCAGCAGTGAGCACAGGGGAAGTGAGCAGTTCTTC
TRBV4-3	few	TRBD1	TRBJ2-7	CASSQGTGSHEQYF	TGCGCCAGCAGCCAGGGGACAGGGAGCCACGAGCAGTACTTC
TRBV29-1	-	-	TRBJ1-2	CTIPRGNYGYTF	TGCACCATACCCCGGGGTAACTATGGCTACACCTTC
TRBV19	few	TRBD1	TRBJ2-7	CASSGTVVPYEQYF	TGTGCCAGTAGTGGGACAGTGGTCCCCTACGAGCAGTACTTC
TRBV4-1	few	TRBD1	TRBJ1-2	CASSQNRGADGYTF	TGCGCCAGCAGCCAAAACAGGGGAGCGGATGGCTACACCTTC
TRBV6-5	once	-	TRBJ2-7	CASRPHLSSYEQYF	TGTGCCAGCAGGCCACACTTAAGCTCCTACGAGCAGTACTTC
TRBV10-3	many	-	TRBJ1-4	CASRRDPKEKLFF	TGTGCCAGCAGACGGGACCCGAAGGAAAAACTGTTTTTT
TRBV4-2	-	-	TRBJ1-1	CASSPSPSVTEAFF	TGTGCCAGCAGCCCCTCACCTTCTGTGACTGAAGCTTTCTTT
TRBV4-3	few	-	TRBJ2-1	CASSQVLRANEQFF	TGCGCCAGCAGCCAAGTTCTTAGAGCCAATGAGCAGTTCTTC
TRBV18	-	-	TRBJ1-2	CASSPGQYSNGYTF	TGTGCCAGCTCACCCGGACAGTATTCCAATGGCTACACCTTC
TRBV28	-	TRBD1	TRBJ2-2	CASSPGTGNTGELFF	TGTGCCAGCAGCCCAGGGACAGGGAACACCGGGGAGCTGTTTTTT
TRBV7-7	few	TRBD1	TRBJ2-7	CASSWDRVSEQYF	TGTGCCAGCAGCTGGGACAGGGTTTCCGAGCAGTACTTC
TRBV29-1	-	-	TRBJ2-7	CSVEEWRGREQYF	TGCAGCGTTGAAGAGTGGCGTGGGCGCGAGCAGTACTTC
TRBV5-6	-	TRBD1	TRBJ1-6	CASSSTGDSPLHF	TGTGCCAGCAGCTCCACAGGGGACTCACCCCTCCACTTT
TRBV4-1	few	-	TRBJ2-1	CASSQDGTEYNEQFF	TGCGCCAGCAGCCAAGATGGGACCGAGTACAATGAGCAGTTCTTC
TRBV5-4	once	-	TRBJ1-4	CASSLAEQGGEKLFF	TGTGCCAGCAGCTTGGCCGAACAGGGAGGGGAAAAACTGTTTTTT
TRBV18	many	-	TRBJ2-5	CASSPQSGETQYF	TGTGCCAGCTCACCCCAGAGCGGAGAGACCCAGTACTTC
TRBV18	once	-	TRBJ1-3	CASSPPVGYRAAGNTIYF	TGTGCCAGCTCACCACCGGTAGGGTATCGCGCCGCTGGAAACACCATATATTTT
TRBV5-1	-	-	TRBJ2-5	CASSGSLASQETQYF	TGCGCCAGCAGCGGGTCTTTAGCGTCACAAGAGACCCAGTACTTC
TRBV28	many	-	TRBJ1-6	CASRAAGVGNSPLHF	TGTGCCAGCAGGGCCGCGGGAGTGGGCAATTCACCCCTCCACTTT
TRBV6-4	-	TRBD1	TRBJ2-1	CASSAEMGQVQFF	TGTGCCAGCAGTGCCGAAATGGGACAGGTCCAGTTCTTC
TRBV2	-	-	TRBJ1-1	CASSDSGASNTEAFF	TGTGCCAGCAGTGATTCAGGGGCCTCGAACACTGAAGCTTTCTTT
TRBV9	few	-	TRBJ2-2	CASSVEPIRSGELFF	TGTGCCAGCAGCGTAGAACCGATAAGGTCCGGGGAGCTGTTTTTT
TRBV28	few	TRBD2	TRBJ2-1	CASKDRGRTYNEQFF	TGTGCCAGCAAGGATCGCGGGAGGACCTACAATGAGCAGTTCTTC
TRBV27	many	TRBD2	TRBJ2-7	CASSRAGGTYEQYF	TGTGCCAGCAGTAGGGCGGGAGGCACCTACGAGCAGTACTTC
TRBV5-6	-	TRBD1	TRBJ1-3	CASSSTGGRRNTIYF	TGTGCCAGCAGCTCGACAGGGGGCAGGAGAAACACCATATATTTT
TRBV7-2	-	TRBD2	TRBJ2-1	CASSIGAGGWGNEQFF	TGTGCCAGCAGCATTGGGGCGGGAGGTTGGGGCAATGAGCAGTTCTTC
TRBV7-2	-	-	TRBJ2-1	CASSLASRGEQFF	TGTGCCAGCAGCTTAGCCTCGCGGGGCGAGCAGTTCTTC
TRBV29-1	-	-	TRBJ1-6	CSARDGHDSPLHF	TGCAGCGCCCGGGACGGCCACGATTCACCCCTCCACTTT
TRBV11-2	many	-	TRBJ2-2	CASSWGRNTGELFF	TGTGCCAGCAGCTGGGGGCGGAACACCGGGGAGCTGTTTTTT
TRBV7-9	many	TRBD2	TRBJ2-1	CAGSRGLAGGFEQFF	TGTGCCGGCAGTAGGGGTCTAGCGGGAGGATTTGAGCAGTTCTTC
TRBV30	-	-	TRBJ1-2	CAWTPWGADGYTF	TGTGCCTGGACCCCTTGGGGGGCAGATGGCTACACCTTC
TRBV30	few	-	TRBJ1-2	CASSGGLNYGYTF	TGTGCCTCATCGGGGGGACTTAACTATGGCTACACCTTC
TRBV28	-	TRBD2	TRBJ2-6	CASRTSGRAFGANVLTF	TGTGCCAGCAGGACTAGCGGGAGGGCCTTTGGGGCCAACGTCCTGACTTTC
TRBV5-1	-	TRBD1	TRBJ2-1	CASSLERGQLYNEQFF	TGCGCCAGCAGCTTGGAGAGGGGACAGCTATACAATGAGCAGTTCTTC
TRBV5-1	-	TRBD2	TRBJ2-7	CASSVAGSTEQYF	TGCGCCAGCTCAGTAGCGGGATCCACCGAGCAGTACTTC
TRBV5-1	-	-	TRBJ2-7	CASSPSTISTYEQYF	TGCGCCAGCAGCCCCTCCACGATTTCTACCTACGAGCAGTACTTC
TRBV4-2	once	-	TRBJ1-2	CASSQEYATNYGYTF	TGTGCCAGCAGCCAAGAATACGCAACCAACTATGGCTACACCTTC
TRBV28	-	TRBD1	TRBJ2-3	CATRDRVVDTQYF	TGTGCCACCAGGGACAGGGTCGTAGATACGCAGTATTTT
TRBV7-2	-	-	TRBJ2-7	CASSLAAGGVYEQYF	TGTGCCAGCAGCTTAGCCGCCGGCGGCGTCTACGAGCAGTACTTC
TRBV9	-	-	TRBJ1-4	CASSVSRGGEKLFF	TGTGCCAGCAGCGTATCGCGGGGGGGTGAAAAACTGTTTTTT
TRBV10-3	few	-	TRBJ2-7	CAISDGITYEQYF	TGTGCCATCAGTGATGGGATCACCTACGAGCAGTACTTC
TRBV5-1	many	-	TRBJ2-1	CASAEYNEQFF	TGCGCCAGCGCAGAATACAATGAGCAGTTCTTC
TRBV7-9	-	-	TRBJ1-5	CASSLGTWSNQPQHF	TGTGCCAGCAGCTTGGGGACCTGGAGCAATCAGCCCCAGCATTTT